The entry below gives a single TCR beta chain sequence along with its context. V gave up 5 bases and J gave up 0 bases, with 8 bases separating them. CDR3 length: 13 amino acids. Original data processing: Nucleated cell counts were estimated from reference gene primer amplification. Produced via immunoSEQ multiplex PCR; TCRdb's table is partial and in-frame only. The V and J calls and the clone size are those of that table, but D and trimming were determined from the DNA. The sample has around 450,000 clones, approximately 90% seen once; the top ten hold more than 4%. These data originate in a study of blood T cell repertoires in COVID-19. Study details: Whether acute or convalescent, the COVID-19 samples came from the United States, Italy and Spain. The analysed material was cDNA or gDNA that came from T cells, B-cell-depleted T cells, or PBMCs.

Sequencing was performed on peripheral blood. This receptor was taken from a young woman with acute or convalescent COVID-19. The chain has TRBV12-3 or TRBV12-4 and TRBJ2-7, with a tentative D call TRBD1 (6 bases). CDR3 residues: CASSATGSYEQYF. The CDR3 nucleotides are TGTGCCAGCAGTGCGACAGGCTCCTACGAGCAGTACTTC.